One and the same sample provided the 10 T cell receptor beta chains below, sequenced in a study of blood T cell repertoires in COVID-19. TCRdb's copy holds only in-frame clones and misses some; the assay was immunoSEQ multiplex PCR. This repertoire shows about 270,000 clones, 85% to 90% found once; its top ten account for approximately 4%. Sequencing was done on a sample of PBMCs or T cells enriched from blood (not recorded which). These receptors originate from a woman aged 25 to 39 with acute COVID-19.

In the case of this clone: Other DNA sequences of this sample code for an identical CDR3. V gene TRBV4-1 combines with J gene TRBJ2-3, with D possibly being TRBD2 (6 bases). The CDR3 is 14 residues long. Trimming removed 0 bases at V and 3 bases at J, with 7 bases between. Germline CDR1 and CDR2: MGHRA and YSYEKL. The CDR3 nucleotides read TGCGCCAGCAGCCAAGAGGGGGGAACAGATACGCAGTATTTT. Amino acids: CASSQEGGTDTQYF.

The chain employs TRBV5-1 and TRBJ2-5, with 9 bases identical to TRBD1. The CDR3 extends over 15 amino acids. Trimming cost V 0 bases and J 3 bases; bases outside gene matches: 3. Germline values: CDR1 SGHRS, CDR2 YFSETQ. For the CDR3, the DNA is TGCGCCAGCAGCTTGGGGGACAGGGATGAAGAGACCCAGTACTTC. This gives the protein CASSLGDRDEETQYF.

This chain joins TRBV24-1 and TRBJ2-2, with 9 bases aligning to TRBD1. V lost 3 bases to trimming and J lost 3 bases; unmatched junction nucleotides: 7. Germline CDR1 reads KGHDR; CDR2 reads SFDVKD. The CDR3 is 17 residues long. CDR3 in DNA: TGTGCCACCAGTGATCCGTCCCGGGACAGGGACACCGGGGAGCTGTTTTTT. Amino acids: CATSDPSRDRDTGELFF.

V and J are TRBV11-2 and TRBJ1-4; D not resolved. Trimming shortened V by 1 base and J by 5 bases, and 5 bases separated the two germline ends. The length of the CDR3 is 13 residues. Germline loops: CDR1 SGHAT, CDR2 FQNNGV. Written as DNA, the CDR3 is TGTGCCAGCAGCTTAGTCCTGAATGAAAAACTGTTTTTT. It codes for CASSLVLNEKLFF.

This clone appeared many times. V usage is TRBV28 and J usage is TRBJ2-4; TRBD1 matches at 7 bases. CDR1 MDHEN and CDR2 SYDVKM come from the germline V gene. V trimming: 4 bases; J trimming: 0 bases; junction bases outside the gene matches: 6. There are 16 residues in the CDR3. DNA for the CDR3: TGTGCCAGCAGTTACGGGACAGTTCTAGCCAAAAACATTCAGTACTTC. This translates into CASSYGTVLAKNIQYF.

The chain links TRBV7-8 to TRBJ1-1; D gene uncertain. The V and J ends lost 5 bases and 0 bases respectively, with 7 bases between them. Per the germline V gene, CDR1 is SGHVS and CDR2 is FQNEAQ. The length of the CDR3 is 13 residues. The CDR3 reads CASSTSVNTEAFF. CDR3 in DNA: TGTGCCAGCAGCACCTCAGTGAACACTGAAGCTTTCTTT.

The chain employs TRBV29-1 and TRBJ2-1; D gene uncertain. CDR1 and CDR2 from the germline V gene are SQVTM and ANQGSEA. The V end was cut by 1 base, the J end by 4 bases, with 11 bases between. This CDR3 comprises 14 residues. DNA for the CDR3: TGCAGCGTTGAAGTGGATTCGGGTTACAATGAGCAGTTCTTC. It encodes CSVEVDSGYNEQFF.

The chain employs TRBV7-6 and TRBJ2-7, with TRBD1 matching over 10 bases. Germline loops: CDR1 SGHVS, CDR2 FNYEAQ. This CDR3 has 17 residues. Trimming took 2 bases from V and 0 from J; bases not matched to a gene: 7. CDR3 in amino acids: CASSLSPGTGDSYEQYF. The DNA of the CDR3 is TGTGCCAGCAGCTTATCCCCCGGGACAGGGGACTCCTACGAGCAGTACTTC.

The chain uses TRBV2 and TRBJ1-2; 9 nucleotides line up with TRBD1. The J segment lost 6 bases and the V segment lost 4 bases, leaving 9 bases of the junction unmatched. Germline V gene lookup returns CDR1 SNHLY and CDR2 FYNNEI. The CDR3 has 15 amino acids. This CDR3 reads CASSARDRESNGYTF. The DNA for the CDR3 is TGTGCCAGCAGTGCTCGGGACAGGGAATCTAATGGCTACACCTTC.

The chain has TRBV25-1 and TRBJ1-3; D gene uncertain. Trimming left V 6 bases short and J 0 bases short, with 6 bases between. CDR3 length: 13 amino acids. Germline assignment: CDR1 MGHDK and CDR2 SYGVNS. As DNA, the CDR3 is TGTGCCAGCAGGGTCGGCTCTGGAAACACCATATATTTT. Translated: CASRVGSGNTIYF.